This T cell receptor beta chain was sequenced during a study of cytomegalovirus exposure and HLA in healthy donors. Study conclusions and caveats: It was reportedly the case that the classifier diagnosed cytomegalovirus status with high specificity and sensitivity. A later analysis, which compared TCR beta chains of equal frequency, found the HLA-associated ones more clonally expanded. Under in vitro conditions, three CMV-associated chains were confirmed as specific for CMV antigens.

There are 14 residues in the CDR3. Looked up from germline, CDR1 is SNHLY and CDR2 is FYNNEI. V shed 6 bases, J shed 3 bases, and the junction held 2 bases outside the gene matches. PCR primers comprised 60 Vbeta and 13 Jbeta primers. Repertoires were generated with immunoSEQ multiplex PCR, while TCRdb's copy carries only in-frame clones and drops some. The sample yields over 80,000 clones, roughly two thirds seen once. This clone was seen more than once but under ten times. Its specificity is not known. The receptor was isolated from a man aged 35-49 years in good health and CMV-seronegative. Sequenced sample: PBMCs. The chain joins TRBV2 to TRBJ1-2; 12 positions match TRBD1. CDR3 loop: CASRGQGAHYGYTF. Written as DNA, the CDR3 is TGTGCCAGCAGGGGACAGGGGGCCCACTATGGCTACACCTTC.